A selection of T cell receptor beta chains follows, all from one sample in a study of cytomegalovirus exposure and HLA in healthy donors. Generated by immunoSEQ multiplex PCR, the TCRdb table keeps only in-frame clones and is missing some. Here the sample spans 180,000 or so clones, about 89% being singletons. The sequencing sample was made of PBMCs. The receptor set was obtained from a man aged 25-40 years in good health and CMV-seropositive. The CDR3 runs from the conserved cysteine through the conserved F or W. D genes are given only for firm matches. Size is stated for part of the rows, as once, few or many counts, or as a class when the clone is expanded.

NA,TRBJ2-3,TRBD2,TRBV25-1,CASSEYGGGGAADTQYF,TGTGCCAGCAGTGAATACGGGGGCGGGGGGGCGGCAGATACGCAGTATTTT
NA,TRBJ2-1,NA,TRBV11-3,CASSFAGTTYNEQFF,TGTGCCAGCAGCTTTGCGGGAACAACCTACAATGAGCAGTTCTTC
NA,TRBJ2-1,TRBD1,TRBV5-1,CASSWDRNEQFF,TGCGCCAGCAGCTGGGACAGAAATGAGCAGTTCTTC
NA,TRBJ1-2,TRBD1,TRBV11-1,CASSSDRRNYGYTF,TGTGCCAGCAGCTCGGACAGGAGGAACTATGGCTACACCTTC
once,TRBJ2-7,NA,TRBV11-1,CASSLEGLGSSYEQYF,TGTGCCAGCAGCTTAGAAGGTCTCGGTAGTTCCTACGAGCAGTACTTC
NA,TRBJ1-5,NA,TRBV18,CASSLRGRADNQPQHF,TGTGCCAGCTCACTAAGAGGCAGGGCCGACAATCAGCCCCAGCATTTT
NA,TRBJ2-7,TRBD2,TRBV11-2,CASSLDRLAGVGEQYF,TGTGCCAGCAGCTTAGATCGACTAGCGGGAGTCGGGGAGCAGTACTTC
NA,TRBJ1-4,NA,TRBV29-1,CSVDDRGHEKLFF,TGCAGCGTTGACGACCGGGGGCATGAAAAACTGTTTTTT
NA,TRBJ1-5,TRBD1,TRBV5-1,CASSAVPGQGAGQPQHF,TGCGCCAGCAGTGCCGTTCCGGGACAGGGGGCAGGTCAGCCCCAGCATTTT
few,TRBJ2-1,NA,TRBV5-6,CASSLYTYNEQFF,TGTGCCAGCAGCTTGTACACTTACAATGAGCAGTTCTTC
NA,TRBJ2-3,TRBD2,TRBV9,CASSRPSGGAIDTQYF,TGTGCCAGCAGCCGACCTAGCGGGGGGGCAATAGATACGCAGTATTTT
NA,TRBJ1-5,TRBD1,TRBV7-9,CASSLWSGQGKQPQHF,TGTGCCAGCAGCTTATGGTCCGGACAGGGAAAACAGCCCCAGCATTTT
NA,TRBJ2-1,NA,TRBV28,CASSLDLNEQFF,TGTGCCAGCAGTCTGGACCTCAATGAGCAGTTCTTC
once,TRBJ2-1,NA,TRBV9,CASSVEALPDNEQFF,TGTGCCAGCAGCGTAGAGGCCCTTCCTGACAATGAGCAGTTCTTC
NA,TRBJ2-1,TRBD2,TRBV9,CASSAGLAGVSEQFF,TGTGCCAGCAGCGCAGGACTAGCGGGAGTTAGTGAGCAGTTCTTC
NA,TRBJ1-1,TRBD1,TRBV19,CASSIGTANTEAFF,TGTGCCAGTAGTATCGGGACAGCGAACACTGAAGCTTTCTTT
few,TRBJ2-7,TRBD1,TRBV5-1,CASSSGQTYEQYF,TGCGCCAGCAGCTCGGGACAGACCTACGAGCAGTACTTC
NA,TRBJ1-3,NA,TRBV4-1,CASSHTPRGQRGNTIYF,TGCGCCAGCAGCCACACCCCCCGGGGGCAGCGTGGAAACACCATATATTTT
NA,TRBJ1-3,NA,TRBV7-9,CASPLLSSGNTIYF,TGTGCCAGCCCTCTATTAAGCTCTGGAAACACCATATATTTT
NA,TRBJ2-5,NA,TRBV7-3,CASSLTHKETQYF,TGTGCCAGCAGCTTAACACACAAAGAGACCCAGTACTTC
once,TRBJ2-7,NA,TRBV11-2,CASSLGTAGNLKQYF,TGTGCCAGCAGCTTAGGGACTGCCGGCAATCTAAAGCAGTACTTC
NA,TRBJ2-7,NA,TRBV28,CASSFSEYYEQYF,TGTGCCAGCAGTTTCTCAGAGTACTACGAGCAGTACTTC
NA,TRBJ1-2,NA,TRBV2,CASSERGTWGGYTF,TGTGCCAGCAGTGAAAGAGGCACCTGGGGGGGCTACACCTTC
NA,TRBJ1-4,NA,TRBV6-1,CASSDFDKANEKLFF,TGTGCCAGCAGTGATTTTGACAAAGCTAATGAAAAACTGTTTTTT
NA,TRBJ2-7,TRBD1,TRBV5-6,CASSLAYETGNYEQYF,TGTGCCAGCAGCTTGGCCTATGAGACAGGGAATTACGAGCAGTACTTC
NA,TRBJ1-5,NA,TRBV7-8,CASSLSGAGLNQPQHF,TGTGCCAGCAGCCTCAGTGGGGCGGGCCTCAATCAGCCCCAGCATTTT
NA,TRBJ2-2,NA,TRBV9,CASSATNTGELFF,TGTGCCAGCAGCGCAACGAACACCGGGGAGCTGTTTTTT
NA,TRBJ1-2,NA,TRBV6-6,CASSLGYVLYGYTF,TGTGCCAGCAGTTTAGGATACGTCCTTTATGGCTACACCTTC
NA,TRBJ2-5,NA,TRBV6-4,CASSVSQGSETQYF,TGTGCCAGCAGTGTATCTCAGGGTTCCGAGACCCAGTACTTC
once,TRBJ1-1,TRBD1,TRBV11-1,CASSPLRTGEAFF,TGTGCCAGCAGTCCACTTCGGACAGGCGAAGCTTTCTTT
NA,TRBJ1-6,TRBD1,TRBV6-5,CASRADRVNSPLHF,TGTGCCAGCAGAGCGGACAGGGTAAATTCACCCCTCCACTTT
NA,TRBJ1-4,NA,TRBV5-6,CASSLGDGNEKLFF,TGTGCCAGCAGCTTGGGGGACGGTAATGAAAAACTGTTTTTT
NA,TRBJ1-2,NA,TRBV6-5,CASSYEGQNGYTF,TGTGCCAGCAGTTACGAGGGGCAGAATGGCTACACCTTC
NA,TRBJ2-7,NA,TRBV2,CASSRGWGREQYF,TGTGCCAGCAGCCGGGGGTGGGGACGTGAGCAGTACTTC